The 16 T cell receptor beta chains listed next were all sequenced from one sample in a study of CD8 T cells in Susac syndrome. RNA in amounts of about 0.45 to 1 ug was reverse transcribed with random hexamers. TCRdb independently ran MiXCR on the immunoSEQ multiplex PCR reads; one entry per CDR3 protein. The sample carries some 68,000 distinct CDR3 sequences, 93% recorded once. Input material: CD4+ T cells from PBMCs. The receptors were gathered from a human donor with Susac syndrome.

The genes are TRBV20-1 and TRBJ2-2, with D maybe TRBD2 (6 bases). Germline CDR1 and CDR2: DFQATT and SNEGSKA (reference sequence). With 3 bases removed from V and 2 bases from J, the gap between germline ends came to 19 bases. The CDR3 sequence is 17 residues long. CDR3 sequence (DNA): TGCAGTGCTAGGCCTTTAAGGGGCGGGGATAACACCGGGGAGCTGTTTTTT. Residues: CSARPLRGGDNTGELFF.

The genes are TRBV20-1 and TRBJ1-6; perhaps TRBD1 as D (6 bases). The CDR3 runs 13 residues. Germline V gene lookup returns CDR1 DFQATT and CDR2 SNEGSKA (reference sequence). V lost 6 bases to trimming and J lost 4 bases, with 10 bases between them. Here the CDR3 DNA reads TGCAGTGCGAGGGACAATTATAATTCACCCCTCCACTTT. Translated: CSARDNYNSPLHF.

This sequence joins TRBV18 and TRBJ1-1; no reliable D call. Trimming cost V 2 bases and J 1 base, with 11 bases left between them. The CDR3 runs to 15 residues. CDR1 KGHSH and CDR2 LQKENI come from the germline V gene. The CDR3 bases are TGTGCCAGCTCACCAGCGAGGACGCCGAACACTGAAGCTTTCTTT. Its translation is CASSPARTPNTEAFF.

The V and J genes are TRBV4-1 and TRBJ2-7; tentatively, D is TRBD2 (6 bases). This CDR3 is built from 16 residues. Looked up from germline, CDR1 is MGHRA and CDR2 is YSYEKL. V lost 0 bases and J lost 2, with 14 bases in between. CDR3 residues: CASSQEVRIAAYEQYF. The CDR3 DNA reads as TGCGCCAGCAGCCAAGAAGTCCGAATAGCGGCCTACGAGCAGTACTTC.

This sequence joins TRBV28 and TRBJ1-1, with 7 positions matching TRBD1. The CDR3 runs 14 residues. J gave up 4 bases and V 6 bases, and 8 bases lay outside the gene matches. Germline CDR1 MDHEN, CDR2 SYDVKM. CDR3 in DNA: TGTGCCAGCAGCAGGGGACAGTCTGGCACTGAAGCTTTCTTT. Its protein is CASSRGQSGTEAFF.

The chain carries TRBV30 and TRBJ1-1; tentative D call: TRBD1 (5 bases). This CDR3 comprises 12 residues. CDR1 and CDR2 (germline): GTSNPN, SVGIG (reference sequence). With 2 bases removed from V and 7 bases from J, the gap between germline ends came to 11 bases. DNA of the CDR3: TGTGCCTGGAGTCCTAGGGGTAATGAAGCTTTCTTT. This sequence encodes CAWSPRGNEAFF.

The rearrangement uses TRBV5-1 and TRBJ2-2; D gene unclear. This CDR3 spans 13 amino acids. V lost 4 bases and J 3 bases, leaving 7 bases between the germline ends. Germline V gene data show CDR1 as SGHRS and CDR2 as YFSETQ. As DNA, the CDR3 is TGCGCCAGCAGCCCGACGGACACCGGGGAGCTGTTTTTT. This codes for CASSPTDTGELFF.

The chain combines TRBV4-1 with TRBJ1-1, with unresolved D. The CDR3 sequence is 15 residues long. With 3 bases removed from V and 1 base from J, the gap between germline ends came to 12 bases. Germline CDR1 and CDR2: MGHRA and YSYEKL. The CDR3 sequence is CASSHPGRTNTEAFF. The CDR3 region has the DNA TGCGCCAGCAGCCACCCCGGACGGACGAACACTGAAGCTTTCTTT.

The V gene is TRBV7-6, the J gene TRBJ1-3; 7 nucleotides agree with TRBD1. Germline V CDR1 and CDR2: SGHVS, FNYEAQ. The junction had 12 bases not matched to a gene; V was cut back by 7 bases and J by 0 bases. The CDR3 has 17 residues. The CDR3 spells CASTGGGQDSSGNTIYF. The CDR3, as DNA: TGTGCCAGCACAGGGGGAGGGCAGGACAGCTCTGGAAACACCATATATTTT. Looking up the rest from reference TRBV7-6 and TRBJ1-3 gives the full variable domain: GAGVSQSPRYKVTKRGQDVALRCDPISGHVSLYWYRQALGQGPEFLTYFNYEAQQDKSGLPNDRFSAERPEGSISTLTIQRTEQRDSAMYRCASTGGGQDSSGNTIYFGEGSWLTVV.

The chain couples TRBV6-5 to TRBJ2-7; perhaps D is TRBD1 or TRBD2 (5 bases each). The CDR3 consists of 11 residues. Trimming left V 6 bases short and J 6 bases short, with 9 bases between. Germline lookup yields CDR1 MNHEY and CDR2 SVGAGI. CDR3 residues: CASRQGPEQYF. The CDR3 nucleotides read TGTGCCAGCAGGCAGGGACCCGAGCAGTACTTC.

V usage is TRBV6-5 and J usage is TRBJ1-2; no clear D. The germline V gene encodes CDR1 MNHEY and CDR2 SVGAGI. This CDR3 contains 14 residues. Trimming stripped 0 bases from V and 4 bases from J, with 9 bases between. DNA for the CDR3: TGTGCCAGCAGTTACTCGAAGGCGGTCTATGGCTACACCTTC. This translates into CASSYSKAVYGYTF.

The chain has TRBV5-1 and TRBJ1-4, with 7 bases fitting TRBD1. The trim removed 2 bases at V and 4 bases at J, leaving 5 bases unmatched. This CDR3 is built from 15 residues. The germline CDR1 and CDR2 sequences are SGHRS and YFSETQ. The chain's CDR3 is CASSFQQGLNEKLFF. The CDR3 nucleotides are TGCGCCAGCAGCTTCCAACAGGGGCTTAATGAAAAACTGTTTTTT.

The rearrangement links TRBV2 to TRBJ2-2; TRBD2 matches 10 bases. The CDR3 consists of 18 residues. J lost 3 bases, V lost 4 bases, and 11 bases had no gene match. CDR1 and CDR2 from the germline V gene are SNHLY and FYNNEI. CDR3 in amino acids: CASSVRSGGGGHTGELFF. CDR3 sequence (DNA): TGTGCCAGCAGTGTACGGAGCGGGGGGGGAGGCCACACCGGGGAGCTGTTTTTT. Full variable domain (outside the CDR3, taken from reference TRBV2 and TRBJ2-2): EPEVTQTPSHQVTQMGQEVILRCVPISNHLYFYWYRQILGQKVEFLVSFYNNEISEKSEIFDDQFSVERPDGSNFTLKIRSTKLEDSAMYFCASSVRSGGGGHTGELFFGEGSRLTVL.

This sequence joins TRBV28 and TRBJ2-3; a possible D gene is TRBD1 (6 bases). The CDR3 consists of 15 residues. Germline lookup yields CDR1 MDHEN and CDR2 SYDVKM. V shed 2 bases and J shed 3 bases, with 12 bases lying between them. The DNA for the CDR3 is TGTGCCAGCAGTTTAGGGGGCGCGAGAACAGATACGCAGTATTTT. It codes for CASSLGGARTDTQYF.

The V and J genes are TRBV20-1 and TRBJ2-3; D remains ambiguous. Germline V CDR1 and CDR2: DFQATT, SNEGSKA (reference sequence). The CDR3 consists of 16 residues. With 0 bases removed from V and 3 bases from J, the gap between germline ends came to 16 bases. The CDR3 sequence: CSARDQQIGLTDTQYF. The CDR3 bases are TGCAGTGCTAGAGATCAACAGATCGGCCTGACAGATACGCAGTATTTT.

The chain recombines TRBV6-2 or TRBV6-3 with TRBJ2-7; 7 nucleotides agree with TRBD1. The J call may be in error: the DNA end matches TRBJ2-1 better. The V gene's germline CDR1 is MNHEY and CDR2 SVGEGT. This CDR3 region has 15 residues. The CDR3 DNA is TGTGCCAGCAACCCTTTCCGGGACAGCTCCTACGAGCAGTTCTTC. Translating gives CASNPFRDSSYEQFF.